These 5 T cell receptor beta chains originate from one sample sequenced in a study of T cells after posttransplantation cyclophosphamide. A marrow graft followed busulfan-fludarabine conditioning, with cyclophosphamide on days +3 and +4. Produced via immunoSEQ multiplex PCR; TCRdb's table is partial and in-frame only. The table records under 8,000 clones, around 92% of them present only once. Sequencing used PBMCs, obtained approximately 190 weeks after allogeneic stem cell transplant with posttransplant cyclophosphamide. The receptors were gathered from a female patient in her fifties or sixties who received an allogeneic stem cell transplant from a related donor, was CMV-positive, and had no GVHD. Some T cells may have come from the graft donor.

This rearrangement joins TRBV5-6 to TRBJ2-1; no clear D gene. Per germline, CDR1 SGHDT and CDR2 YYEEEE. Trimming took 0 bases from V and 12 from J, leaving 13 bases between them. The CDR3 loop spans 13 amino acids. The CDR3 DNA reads TGTGCCAGCAGCTTGGTCGACTCGATACGGCAGTTCTTC. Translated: CASSLVDSIRQFF.

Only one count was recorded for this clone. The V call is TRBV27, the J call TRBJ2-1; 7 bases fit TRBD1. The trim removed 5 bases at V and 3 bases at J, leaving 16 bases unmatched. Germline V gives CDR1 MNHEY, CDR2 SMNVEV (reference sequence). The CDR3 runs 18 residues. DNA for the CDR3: TGTGCCAGCAGTCCGCTACCGAGGACAGGCGGGTTCTACAATGAGCAGTTCTTC. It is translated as CASSPLPRTGGFYNEQFF.

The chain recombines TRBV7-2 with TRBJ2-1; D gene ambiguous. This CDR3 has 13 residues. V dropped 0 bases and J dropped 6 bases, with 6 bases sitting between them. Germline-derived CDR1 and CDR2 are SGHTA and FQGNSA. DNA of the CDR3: TGTGCCAGCAGCTTAGCGGGCCTCAATGAGCAGTTCTTC. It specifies CASSLAGLNEQFF.

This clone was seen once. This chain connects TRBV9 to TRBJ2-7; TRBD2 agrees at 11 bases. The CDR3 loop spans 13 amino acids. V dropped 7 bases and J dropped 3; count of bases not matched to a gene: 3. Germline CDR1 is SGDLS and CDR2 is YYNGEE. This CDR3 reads CASGTSGNYEQYF. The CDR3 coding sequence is TGTGCCAGCGGGACTAGCGGAAACTACGAGCAGTACTTC.

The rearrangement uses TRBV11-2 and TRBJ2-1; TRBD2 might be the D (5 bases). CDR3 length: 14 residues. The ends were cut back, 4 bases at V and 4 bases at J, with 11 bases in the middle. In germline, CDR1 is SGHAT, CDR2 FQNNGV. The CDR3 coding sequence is TGTGCCAGCAGCTCCACGAGAGGGTACAATGAGCAGTTCTTC. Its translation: CASSSTRGYNEQFF.